This T cell receptor (beta chain) derives from a study of cytotoxic CD8 clonotypes in ibrutinib-treated CLL. The CDR3 extends over 15 amino acids. CDR1 is MGHRA and CDR2 is YSYEKL in the germline V gene. Trimming took 1 base from V and 3 from J, leaving 12 bases between them. Clones were read by immunoSEQ multiplex PCR, and TCRdb kept only the in-frame ones, dropping some. The table shows more than 200,000 clones, with 60% to 80% occurring only once. This rearrangement joins TRBV4-1 to TRBJ1-2; D unclear. Sequencing was performed on PBMCs, taken after 12 months of ibrutinib treatment. The sequence derives from a human donor with chronic lymphocytic leukemia. As DNA, the CDR3 is TGCGCCAGCAGCCAAGGCGCCCCGAGGCACTATGGCTACACCTTC. Its translation: CASSQGAPRHYGYTF.